This T cell receptor (beta chain) was recorded in a study of T cell changes during pregnancy in multiple sclerosis. This CDR3 contains 17 residues. Germline lookup yields CDR1 SGHDN and CDR2 FVKESK. V lost 2 bases to trimming and J lost 7 bases, with 21 bases between them. Produced via immunoSEQ multiplex PCR; TCRdb's table is partial and in-frame only. This table has some 110,000 clones, 85% to 95% appearing once. The sequence was collected from a female donor with multiple sclerosis, enrolled in a pregnancy study. The sample in question was peripheral blood, obtained after pregnancy. The V gene is TRBV14, the J gene TRBJ2-1, with a tentative D call TRBD1 (6 bases). The CDR3 DNA reads as TGTGCCAGCAGCCAACGACTCGGACAGATCTTTGGGAATGAGCAGTTCTTC. This encodes CASSQRLGQIFGNEQFF.